This T cell receptor beta chain stems from a study of response to subunit inactivated influenza vaccine. Study-level results: The authors proposed limited new T cell recruitment per seasonal influenza vaccination.

This clonotype was recorded only once. Its antigen is as yet unknown. This CDR3 is 17 amino acids long. Germline trimming cut 7 bases from V and 4 bases from J; bases unmatched to any gene: 11. The germline V gene has CDR1 MNHEY and CDR2 SVGEGT. TCRdb analysed the RT-PCR reads with MiXCR anew, one entry per CDR3 protein. Altogether some 800,000 distinct CDR3 sequences are present, around 21% being singletons, with the ten largest covering roughly a tenth. This receptor was identified in a man aged 45-65 years who received an inactivated influenza vaccine. Material: PBMCs from blood, obtained less than 6 days after vaccination. The chain links TRBV6-2 or TRBV6-3 to TRBJ2-4; TRBD2 agrees at 12 bases. CDR3 nucleotide sequence: TGTGCCAGCACAACTAGCGGGAGGCACGCCCTGAAAAACATTCAGTACTTC. Its translation: CASTTSGRHALKNIQYF.